A single sample gave rise to the 15 T cell receptor beta chains below, sequenced in a study of technical replicates of blood from a few donors. Repertoires were generated with immunoSEQ multiplex PCR, while TCRdb's copy carries only in-frame clones and drops some. This table has 60,000 to 85,000 clones, approximately 96% appearing once. Sample: T cells isolated from PBMCs. These TCRs come from a human donor in good health.

This clone was detected once. This sequence joins TRBV21-1 and TRBJ2-2; TRBD2 is taken as the D call from the table, unchecked against the DNA. TRBV21-1 corresponds to a pseudogene. This CDR3 comprises 16 residues. Written as DNA, the CDR3 is TGTGCCAGCCCGAGACGAATCCGGGGGGTCGACGGGGAGCTGTTTTTT. Translation gives CASPRRIRGVDGELFF.

V and J are TRBV7-9 and TRBJ1-1; D gene uncertain. The CDR3 spans 12 residues. Germline CDR1 is SEHNR and CDR2 is FQNEAQ (reference sequence). Trimming shortened V by 8 bases and J by 1 base, and 8 bases separated the two germline ends. The CDR3 loop is CASSVANTEAFF. Written as DNA, the CDR3 is TGTGCCAGCTCGGTAGCGAACACTGAAGCTTTCTTT.

This clone was seen only once. The rearrangement links TRBV10-3 to TRBJ2-1, with TRBD2 matching 13 bases. The CDR3 consists of 17 residues. The V and J ends lost 2 bases and 7 bases, in that order; junction bases with no gene match: 8. Germline V gene lookup returns CDR1 ENHRY and CDR2 SYGVKD. CDR3 protein: CAISEGLAGVGINEQFF. In nucleotides, the CDR3 is TGTGCCATCAGTGAGGGACTAGCGGGAGTGGGTATAAATGAGCAGTTCTTC.

The chain joins TRBV5-5 to TRBJ1-2; D might be TRBD1 (5 bases). The CDR3 loop spans 13 amino acids. Per germline, CDR1 SGHKS and CDR2 YYEKEE (reference sequence). V lost 5 bases, J lost 4 bases, and 12 bases lay in between. As DNA, the CDR3 is TGTGCCAGCAGTTGGGGCGAGACCTATGGCTACACCTTC. It specifies CASSWGETYGYTF.

The chain carries TRBV7-9 and TRBJ2-5; possible D gene TRBD2, 6 bases. Germline CDR1 SEHNR, CDR2 FQNEAQ (reference sequence). Deletions cut 3 bases from V and 5 bases from J, with 19 bases between. This CDR3 contains 16 residues. In DNA, the CDR3 is TGTGCCAGCAGCTTCCCCGTGACTCCTCGGGAGGAGACCCAGTACTTC. Amino acids: CASSFPVTPREETQYF. Looking up the rest from reference TRBV7-9 and TRBJ2-5 gives the full variable domain: DTGVSQNPRHKITKRGQNVTFRCDPISEHNRLYWYRQTLGQGPEFLTYFQNEAQLEKSRLLSDRFSAERPKGSFSTLEIQRTEQGDSAMYLCASSFPVTPREETQYFGPGTRLLVL.

The chain joins TRBV6-5 to TRBJ2-7; possibly TRBD2 for D (5 bases). CDR1 and CDR2 (germline): MNHEY, SVGAGI. Trimming cost V 2 bases and J 0 bases, with 8 bases left between them. The CDR3 spans 14 residues. The CDR3 region is CASSYRGISYEQYF. Written as DNA, the CDR3 is TGTGCCAGCAGTTACCGGGGTATCTCCTACGAGCAGTACTTC.

This chain connects TRBV5-6 to TRBJ1-1; perhaps TRBD1 as D (5 bases). V was cut by 5 bases and J by 6 bases, with 14 bases left in between. The CDR3 totals 13 residues. CDR1 and CDR2 from the germline V gene are SGHDT and YYEEEE. CDR3 residues: CASRVQGGPEAFF. For the CDR3, the DNA is TGTGCCAGCAGAGTTCAGGGAGGGCCTGAAGCTTTCTTT.

This clone is a singleton in its sample. This CDR3 reads CASSYLAGHEQYF. CDR3 nucleotide sequence: TGTGCCAGCAGTTACCTAGCGGGCCACGAGCAGTACTTC. The chain couples TRBV25-1 to TRBJ2-7; 8 bases are shared with TRBD2. The ends lost 5 bases at V and 5 bases at J; junction bases unmatched: 5. Germline assignment: CDR1 MGHDK and CDR2 SYGVNS. This CDR3 has 13 amino acids.

The chain carries TRBV7-2 and TRBJ2-7, with a weak D call TRBD1 (5 bases). CDR3 size: 13 residues. Germline lookup yields CDR1 SGHTA and CDR2 FQGNSA. V lost 3 bases and J lost 2, with 8 bases in between. CDR3 coding DNA: TGTGCCAGCAGCTTTCGACAGACCTACGAGCAGTACTTC. It is translated as CASSFRQTYEQYF.

The rearrangement joins TRBV11-2 to TRBJ2-7, with TRBD2 as a possible D gene (5 bases). The CDR3 is made up of 13 amino acids. From germline, CDR1 is SGHAT and CDR2 FQNNGV. Between the trimmed V and J ends, which lost 1 base and 7 bases, there was a span of 11 bases. The CDR3 loop reads CASSLVPSGEQYF. The CDR3 DNA follows: TGTGCCAGCAGCTTAGTCCCCTCGGGGGAGCAGTACTTC.

V gene TRBV18 combines with J gene TRBJ2-2; a possible D gene is TRBD2 (6 bases). The CDR3 totals 17 residues. Germline loops: CDR1 KGHSH, CDR2 LQKENI. Trimming shortened V by 5 bases and J by 4 bases, and 20 bases separated the two germline ends. CDR3 sequence (DNA): TGTGCCAGCTCAATGGGGTCCTCACTAGCTATCACCGGGGAGCTGTTTTTT. Translation gives CASSMGSSLAITGELFF. The whole variable domain, remainder taken from reference TRBV18 and TRBJ2-2, is NAGVMQNPRHLVRRRGQEARLRCSPMKGHSHVYWYRQLPEEGLKFMVYLQKENIIDESGMPKERFSAEFPKEGPSILRIQQVVRGDSAAYFCASSMGSSLAITGELFFGEGSRLTVL.

The chain joins TRBV19 to TRBJ1-1, with TRBD1 identical over 9 bases. Germline V gene lookup returns CDR1 LNHDA and CDR2 SQIVND (reference sequence). The CDR3 extends over 16 amino acids. V lost 2 bases and J lost 6; bases outside the gene matches: 10. The CDR3 nucleotides read TGTGCCAGTAGTATAACAGGGGGCTTTTTGGAGTCTGAAGCTTTCTTT. Translation gives CASSITGGFLESEAFF.

J is TRBJ1-5 and V is TRBV18; TRBD1 might be the D (5 bases). The CDR3 consists of 14 residues. Trimming took 2 bases from V and 5 from J, leaving 10 bases between them. Looked up from germline, CDR1 is KGHSH and CDR2 is LQKENI. CDR3 loop: CASSPLGLDQPQHF. The CDR3 region has the DNA TGTGCCAGCTCACCATTGGGGCTAGATCAGCCCCAGCATTTT.

This rearrangement joins TRBV7-2 to TRBJ1-5, with 8 bases that match TRBD1. In germline, CDR1 is SGHTA, CDR2 FQGNSA. The CDR3 loop spans 14 amino acids. With V trimmed by 5 bases and J by 7 bases, 7 bases remained unmatched. The CDR3 is CASSPGTGLQPQHF. CDR3 coding DNA: TGTGCCAGCAGCCCCGGGACAGGTCTACAGCCCCAGCATTTT.

The genes are TRBV27 and TRBJ2-1; maybe TRBD2 (6 bases). V lost 6 bases and J 3 bases, leaving 9 bases between the germline ends. The CDR3 extends over 13 amino acids. The germline CDR1 and CDR2 sequences are MNHEY and SMNVEV (reference sequence). The CDR3 region has the DNA TGTGCCAGCAGGGGACTGGGCTACAATGAGCAGTTCTTC. Translating gives CASRGLGYNEQFF.